This entry lists 28 T cell receptor beta chains sequenced from one sample in a study of Graves' ophthalmopathy and Graves' hyperthyroidism. Amplification targeted the TCR beta CDR3 regions, with RNA transcripts as the source material. Second-round multiplex PCR came after first-round RT-PCR with HTBI primers. TCRdb reprocessed the multiplex PCR reads with MiXCR, giving one entry per CDR3 protein. The sample yields about 590,000 distinct CDR3 sequences, roughly 40% seen once. Source material: peripheral blood or thyroid tissue (not recorded which). These receptors were taken from an adult man with Graves' hyperthyroidism.

J is TRBJ2-1 and V is TRBV15; no clear D. CDR1 and CDR2 (germline): LNHNV, YYDKDF (reference sequence). The V end lost 0 bases, the J end lost 8 bases, and 5 bases lay between the germline ends. The CDR3 sequence is 12 residues long. The CDR3 sequence is CATSRDGHEQFF. The CDR3 DNA is TGTGCCACCAGCAGAGATGGACATGAGCAGTTCTTC. The whole variable domain, remainder taken from reference TRBV15 and TRBJ2-1, is DAMVIQNPRYQVTQFGKPVTLSCSQTLNHNVMYWYQQKSSQAPKLLFHYYDKDFNNEADTPDNFQSRRPNTSFCFLDIRSPGLGDTAMYLCATSRDGHEQFFGPGTRLTVL.

The chain links TRBV7-9 to TRBJ2-7; 9 positions match TRBD1. The CDR3 loop spans 16 amino acids. V shed 6 bases and J 0 bases; nucleotides not matched to a gene: 9. Germline CDR1 SEHNR, CDR2 FQNEAQ (reference sequence). This CDR3 reads CASSFSRDRASYEQYF. CDR3 DNA: TGTGCCAGCAGTTTTTCGCGGGACAGGGCCTCCTACGAGCAGTACTTC.

The chain is built from TRBV2 and TRBJ2-7; 11 positions agree with TRBD2. Trimming cost V 4 bases and J 5 bases; bases outside gene matches: 19. CDR3 length: 19 residues. Germline CDR1 is SNHLY and CDR2 is FYNNEI. In DNA, the CDR3 is TGTGCCAGCAGTGTAGATTTGGGACTAGCGGACCGACCGATGAACGAGCAGTACTTC. Its translation: CASSVDLGLADRPMNEQYF.

V usage is TRBV5-1 and J usage is TRBJ1-5; D might be TRBD1 (5 bases). The CDR3 totals 15 residues. Per the germline V gene, CDR1 is SGHRS and CDR2 is YFSETQ. V was trimmed by 5 bases and J by 4 bases, leaving 16 bases between them. The CDR3 loop reads CASRSGVNQNQPQHF. The DNA for the CDR3 is TGCGCCAGCAGATCGGGGGTTAACCAAAATCAGCCCCAGCATTTT.

This clonotype was found many times. The gene calls are TRBV15 and TRBJ1-3; no definite D call. Germline V gives CDR1 LNHNV, CDR2 YYDKDF (reference sequence). The CDR3 contains 16 residues. Between the trimmed V and J ends, which lost 6 bases and 0 bases, there was a span of 15 bases. The CDR3 DNA is TGTGCCACCAGGGAAGGGAAACTCAACTCTGGAAACACCATATATTTT. Translating it yields CATREGKLNSGNTIYF.

This sequence joins TRBV4-3 and TRBJ1-2; D perhaps matches TRBD1 (5 bases). The CDR3 totals 15 residues. Germline loops: CDR1 LGHNA, CDR2 YSLEER. V was trimmed by 5 bases and J by 0 bases, leaving 13 bases between them. The DNA of the CDR3 is TGCGCCAGCAGCGAAACCGGACATGCTAACTATGGCTACACCTTC. Amino acids: CASSETGHANYGYTF.

The chain has TRBV29-1 and TRBJ1-2; a weak D match, TRBD1 (5 bases). The CDR3 runs to 12 residues. Germline CDR1 and CDR2: SQVTM and ANQGSEA. V shed 7 bases and J shed 6 bases, with 15 bases lying between them. Here the CDR3 reads CSARSTGDGYTF. The DNA of the CDR3 is TGCAGCGCCCGGAGTACGGGGGATGGCTACACCTTC.

The chain joins TRBV12-3 or TRBV12-4 to TRBJ1-1, with 8 bases aligning to TRBD1. The V and J ends lost 3 bases and 3 bases, in that order; junction bases with no gene match: 15. The CDR3 runs 18 residues. The CDR3 DNA follows: TGTGCCAGCAGTTTGGACCCCTGGCGACAGGGGTCACACACTGAAGCTTTCTTT. It codes for CASSLDPWRQGSHTEAFF.

This clonotype was seen repeatedly, ten times or more. V gene TRBV20-1 combines with J gene TRBJ2-5; tentative D call: TRBD1 (6 bases). V was shortened by 3 bases and J by 4 bases, with 12 bases between the two germline ends. CDR3 length equals 13 residues. Per the germline V gene, CDR1 is DFQATT and CDR2 is SNEGSKA (reference sequence). For the CDR3, the DNA is TGCAGTGCTAGGATGGCAGGGGCAGAGACCCAGTACTTC. Its translation is CSARMAGAETQYF.

This clonotype was seen ten or more times. The chain employs TRBV29-1 and TRBJ1-2, with 10 bases identical to TRBD1. Germline CDR1 and CDR2: SQVTM and ANQGSEA. Trimming took 7 bases from V and 8 from J; bases not matched to a gene: 10. This CDR3 is built from 13 residues. CDR3 nucleotide sequence: TGCAGCGCGTTAAGACAGGGGGCGATAGGCTACACCTTC. Translating it yields CSALRQGAIGYTF. Full variable domain (outside the CDR3, taken from reference TRBV29-1 and TRBJ1-2): SAVISQKPSRDICQRGTSLTIQCQVDSQVTMMFWYRQQPGQSLTLIATANQGSEATYESGFVIDKFPISRPNLTFSTLTVSNMSPEDSSIYLCSALRQGAIGYTFGSGTRLTVV.

The table lists this clonotype with many counts. This chain connects TRBV12-3 or TRBV12-4 to TRBJ1-2, with no clear D. The length of the CDR3 is 11 residues. Deletions cut 3 bases from V and 9 bases from J, with 8 bases between. CDR3 nucleotides: TGTGCCAGCAGTTTGTCTGGGAGCTACACCTTC. This sequence encodes CASSLSGSYTF.

This clonotype was observed at least ten times. The genes are TRBV20-1 and TRBJ2-5; unclear D gene. The CDR3 is 11 residues long. CDR1 is DFQATT, CDR2 SNEGSKA, per germline (reference sequence). The V end was cut by 4 bases, the J end by 1 base, with 4 bases between. CDR3 in DNA: TGCAGTGCTATGTCCCAAGAGACCCAGTACTTC. This codes for CSAMSQETQYF.

This clonotype showed up many times. The rearrangement links TRBV19 to TRBJ1-6; D possibly corresponds to TRBD1 (6 bases). The length of the CDR3 is 13 residues. In germline, CDR1 is LNHDA, CDR2 SQIVND (reference sequence). The V end was cut by 6 bases, the J end by 5 bases, with 8 bases between. In DNA form, the CDR3 reads TGTGCCAGTAGCAGGACAGATAATTCACCCCTCCACTTT. Translation: CASSRTDNSPLHF.

V usage is TRBV29-1 and J usage is TRBJ1-3; D is possibly TRBD1 (6 bases). The V end lost 5 bases, the J end lost 7 bases, and 15 bases lay between the germline ends. Germline assignment: CDR1 SQVTM and CDR2 ANQGSEA. The CDR3 runs to 13 residues. CDR3 sequence: CSVKDSVMNTIYF. Written as DNA, the CDR3 is TGCAGCGTTAAGGACAGTGTTATGAACACCATATATTTT.

This chain uses TRBV20-1 with TRBJ1-2; 11 bases are a match to TRBD1. V lost 3 bases to trimming and J lost 4 bases; unmatched junction nucleotides: 10. The CDR3 is 16 amino acids. In germline, CDR1 is DFQATT, CDR2 SNEGSKA (reference sequence). CDR3 sequence: CSARTDRGPFRYGYTF. The CDR3 bases are TGCAGTGCTAGGACGGACAGGGGGCCCTTCCGCTATGGCTACACCTTC.

The chain couples TRBV24-1 to TRBJ2-5, with 7 bases matching TRBD2. Germline CDR1 and CDR2: KGHDR and SFDVKD. The CDR3 runs 14 residues. Unmatched junction bases numbered 3, after V lost 1 base and J lost 5 bases. This CDR3 is CATSDFISGETQYF. For the CDR3, the DNA is TGTGCCACCAGTGATTTTATTAGCGGGGAGACCCAGTACTTC.

This clonotype was seen only once. Given a much more abundant clone one base away, this may be a read error. The rearrangement uses TRBV5-1 and TRBJ2-2, with 7 nucleotides matching TRBD2. Germline V gene sequence: CDR1 SGHRS, CDR2 YFSETQ. The ends lost 3 bases at V and 3 bases at J; junction bases unmatched: 11. The length of the CDR3 is 17 residues. CDR3 DNA sequence: TGCGCCAGCAGCTCCGAGAGTGGGAGGGGCTACACCGGGGAGCTGTTTTTT. Amino acid sequence: CASSSESGRGYTGELFF.

This clonotype was seen a few times. V and J are TRBV30 and TRBJ1-6; D is unresolved. Between the trimmed V and J ends, which lost 0 bases and 6 bases, there was a span of 6 bases. Per the germline V gene, CDR1 is GTSNPN and CDR2 is SVGIG (reference sequence). The length of the CDR3 is 13 residues. CDR3 bases: TGTGCCTGGAGTGTACAAGCTAATTCACCCCTCCACTTT. Amino acid sequence: CAWSVQANSPLHF. Full variable domain (remainder filled in from reference TRBV30 and TRBJ1-6): SQTIHQWPATLVQPVGSPLSLECTVEGTSNPNLYWYRQAAGRGLQLLFYSVGIGQISSEVPQNLSASRPQDRQFILSSKKLLLSDSGFYLCAWSVQANSPLHFGNGTRLTVT.

CDR3 in DNA: TGTGCCAGCAGCCACCGACTAGCGGGCTTCTACGAGCAGTACTTC. Translated: CASSHRLAGFYEQYF. This rearrangement joins TRBV7-3 to TRBJ2-7; 10 bases agree with TRBD2. CDR3 size: 15 residues. V shed 5 bases and J 3 bases; nucleotides not matched to a gene: 7. Germline CDR1 reads SGHTA; CDR2 reads FQGTGA.

This clonotype was seen repeatedly, ten times or more. The J gene is TRBJ1-5, the V gene TRBV2; D gene uncertain. CDR1 is SNHLY and CDR2 is FYNNEI in the germline V gene. The V and J ends lost 1 base and 4 bases respectively, with 8 bases between them. This CDR3 region has 14 residues. CDR3 amino acids: CASSEGHINQPQHF. The CDR3 DNA follows: TGTGCCAGCAGTGAAGGCCATATTAATCAGCCCCAGCATTTT.

At least ten counts were recorded for this clonotype. V is TRBV20-1 and J is TRBJ1-4; D unclear. With 5 bases removed from V and 7 bases from J, the gap between germline ends came to 26 bases. The germline CDR1 and CDR2 sequences are DFQATT and SNEGSKA (reference sequence). This CDR3 is 17 amino acids long. The CDR3, as DNA: TGCAGTGCTTTGATTGGGTGTTCTACGCTCGATCCTGAAAAACTGTTTTTT. This codes for CSALIGCSTLDPEKLFF.

This chain links TRBV9 with TRBJ1-6; 10 bases agree with TRBD1. In germline, CDR1 is SGDLS, CDR2 YYNGEE. This CDR3 is 12 amino acids long. With 4 bases clipped from V and 15 bases from J, the junction kept 4 bases outside the gene matches. This CDR3 is CASSPGTGDLHF. In DNA, the CDR3 is TGTGCCAGCAGCCCCGGGACAGGGGACCTCCACTTT.

On this clonotype itself: One base away lies a much larger clone, so this may be a sequencing read error. Given the absence of the conserved phenylalanine or tryptophan at the CDR3 end, a read error is likely. The chain recombines TRBV20-1 with TRBJ1-1, with D possibly being TRBD1 (6 bases). The V gene's germline CDR1 is DFQATT and CDR2 SNEGSKA (reference sequence). There are 13 residues in the CDR3. DNA for the CDR3: TGCAGGGGAATCGGACAGAAGAACACTGAAGCTTTCCTT. Translating it yields CRGIGQKNTEAFL.

Worth noting for this clonotype: This clone may be a read error of a much larger clone one base away. The rearrangement uses TRBV10-3 and TRBJ1-2; D is possibly TRBD1 (5 bases). The germline V gene encodes CDR1 ENHRY and CDR2 SYGVKD. V gave up 5 bases and J gave up 6 bases, with 13 bases separating them. CDR3 length: 13 amino acids. CDR3 sequence: CAISYQGTDGYTF. In DNA form, the CDR3 reads TGTGCCATCAGTTACCAGGGAACTGATGGCTACACCTTC.

In this sample, this clonotype turned up many times. This rearrangement joins TRBV7-3 to TRBJ2-7, with D perhaps matching TRBD1 (6 bases). Trimming took 0 bases from V and 6 from J, leaving 12 bases between them. The CDR3 has 14 amino acids. Germline V lookup: CDR1 SGHTA, CDR2 FQGTGA. DNA for the CDR3: TGTGCCAGCAGCTTAACGGCAGGGGAGCCCGAGCAGTACTTC. Translated: CASSLTAGEPEQYF.

This clonotype was seen ten or more times. The V gene is TRBV6-1, the J gene TRBJ2-5, with no clear D. There are 12 residues in the CDR3. The germline V gene has CDR1 MNHNS and CDR2 SASEGT. The V end was cut by 1 base, the J end by 5 bases, with 5 bases between. Here the CDR3 reads CASSEGLETQYF. The CDR3 DNA sequence: TGTGCCAGCAGTGAAGGGTTGGAGACCCAGTACTTC.

This clonotype was observed many times. The genes are TRBV6-6 and TRBJ2-7, with D possibly matching TRBD2 (6 bases). V was trimmed by 5 bases and J by 1 base, leaving 15 bases between them. There are 15 residues in the CDR3. CDR1 MNHNY and CDR2 SVGAGI come from the germline V gene (reference sequence). The chain's CDR3 is CASSNGGTVSYEQYF. The CDR3 region has the DNA TGTGCCAGCAGTAATGGCGGGACGGTATCCTACGAGCAGTACTTC.

This sequence joins TRBV7-9 and TRBJ2-4; D is ambiguous. Germline V gene lookup returns CDR1 SEHNR and CDR2 FQNEAQ (reference sequence). V was clipped by 0 bases and J by 6 bases, with 12 bases between them. This CDR3 comprises 15 residues. The CDR3 bases are TGTGCCAGCAGCTTAGCTATGGCCGGCCGAAACATTCAGTACTTC. Its protein is CASSLAMAGRNIQYF.